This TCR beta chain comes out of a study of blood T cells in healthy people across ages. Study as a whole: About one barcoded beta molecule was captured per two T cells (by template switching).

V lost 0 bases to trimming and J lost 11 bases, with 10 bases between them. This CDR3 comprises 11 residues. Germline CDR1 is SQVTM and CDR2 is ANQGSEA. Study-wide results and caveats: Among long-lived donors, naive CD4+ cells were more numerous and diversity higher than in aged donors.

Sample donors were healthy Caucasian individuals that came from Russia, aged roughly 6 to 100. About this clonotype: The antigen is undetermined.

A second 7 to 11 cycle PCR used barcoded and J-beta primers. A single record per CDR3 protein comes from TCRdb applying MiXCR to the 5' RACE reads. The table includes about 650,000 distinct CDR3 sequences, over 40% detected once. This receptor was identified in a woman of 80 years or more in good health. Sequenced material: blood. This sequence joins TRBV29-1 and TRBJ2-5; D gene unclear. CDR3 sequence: CSVEESPGQYF. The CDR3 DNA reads TGCAGCGTTGAAGAATCCCCCGGGCAGTACTTC.